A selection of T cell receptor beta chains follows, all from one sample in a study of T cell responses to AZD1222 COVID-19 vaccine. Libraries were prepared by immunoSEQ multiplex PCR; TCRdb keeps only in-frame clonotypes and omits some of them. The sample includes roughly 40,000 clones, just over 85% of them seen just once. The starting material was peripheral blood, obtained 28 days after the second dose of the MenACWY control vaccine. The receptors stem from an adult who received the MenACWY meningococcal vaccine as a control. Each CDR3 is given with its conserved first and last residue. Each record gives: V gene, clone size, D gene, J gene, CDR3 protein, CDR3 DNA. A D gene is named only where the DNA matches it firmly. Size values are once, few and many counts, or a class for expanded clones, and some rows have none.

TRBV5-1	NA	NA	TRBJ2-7	CASSGDPLTYEQYF	TGCGCCAGCAGCGGGGACCCACTTACCTACGAGCAGTACTTC
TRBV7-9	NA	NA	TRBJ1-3	CASSLVEGGISGNTIYF	TGTGCCAGCAGCTTAGTTGAGGGGGGTATATCTGGAAACACCATATATTTT
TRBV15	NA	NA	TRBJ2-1	CATSRRGRAGEEFF	TGTGCCACCAGCAGGAGGGGGAGGGCCGGGGAAGAGTTCTTC
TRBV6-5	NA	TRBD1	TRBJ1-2	CASSWRQGQGYTF	TGTGCCAGCAGTTGGAGACAGGGGCAAGGCTACACCTTC
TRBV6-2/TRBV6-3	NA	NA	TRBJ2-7	CASSYRASSLFQQYF	TGTGCCAGCAGTTACCGGGCTAGTTCTCTCTTCCAGCAGTACTTC
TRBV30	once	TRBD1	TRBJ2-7	CAWRGTGASSYEQYF	TGTGCCTGGAGGGGGACAGGGGCGAGCTCCTACGAGCAGTACTTC
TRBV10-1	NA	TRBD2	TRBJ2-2	CASSDSLGLAPDTGELFF	TGCGCCAGCAGTGATTCCTTAGGACTAGCTCCCGACACCGGGGAGCTGTTTTTT
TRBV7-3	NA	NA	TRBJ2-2	CASRLTRVPGELFF	TGTGCCAGCAGATTAACCAGGGTCCCCGGGGAGCTGTTTTTT
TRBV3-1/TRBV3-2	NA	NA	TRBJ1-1	CASSLGALDTEAFF	TGTGCCAGCAGTCTTGGCGCTCTGGACACTGAAGCTTTCTTT
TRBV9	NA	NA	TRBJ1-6	CASSVPGPNSPLHF	TGTGCCAGCAGCGTCCCGGGACCCAATTCACCCCTCCACTTT
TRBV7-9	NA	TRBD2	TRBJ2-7	CASSLGLVQASYEQYF	TGTGCCAGCAGCCTAGGACTAGTCCAAGCCTCCTACGAGCAGTACTTC
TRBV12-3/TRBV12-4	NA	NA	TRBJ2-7	CASSPRSSYEQYF	TGTGCCAGCAGTCCACGGAGCTCCTACGAGCAGTACTTC
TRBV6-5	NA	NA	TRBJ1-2	CASSYANSRGYTF	TGTGCCAGCAGTTACGCGAATTCGAGGGGCTACACCTTC
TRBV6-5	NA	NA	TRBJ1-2	CASRGEGFHGYTF	TGTGCCAGCAGGGGTGAGGGATTTCATGGCTACACCTTC
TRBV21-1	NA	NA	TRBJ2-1	CASSHPGRCDGRTCHEQFF	TGTGCCAGCAGCCACCCGGGCCGGTGTGACGGGAGGACGTGCCATGAGCAGTTCTTC
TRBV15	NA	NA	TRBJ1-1	CATSRDTGGADFF	TGTGCCACCAGCAGGGATACGGGAGGGGCGGATTTCTTT
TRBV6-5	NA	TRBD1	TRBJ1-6	CASRPDRARNSPLHF	TGTGCCAGCAGACCTGACAGGGCCCGTAATTCACCCCTCCACTTT
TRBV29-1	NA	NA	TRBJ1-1	CSVEVVGPDF	TGCAGCGTTGAGGTCGTTGGGCCTGATTTT
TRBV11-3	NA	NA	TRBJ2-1	CASSMRDSYNEQFF	TGTGCCAGCAGCATGCGGGACTCCTACAATGAGCAGTTCTTC
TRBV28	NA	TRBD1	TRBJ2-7	CASSPRDRSYEQYF	TGTGCCAGCAGTCCCCGGGACAGGTCCTACGAGCAGTACTTC
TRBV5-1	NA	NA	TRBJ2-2	CASGSAETSITGELFF	TGCGCCAGCGGGTCCGCCGAGACTAGTATAACCGGGGAGCTGTTTTTT
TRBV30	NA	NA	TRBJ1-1	CAWRLGGNTEAFF	TGTGCCTGGAGATTGGGGGGGAACACTGAAGCTTTCTTT
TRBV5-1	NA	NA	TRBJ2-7	CASSTTSSPYEQYF	TGCGCCAGCAGCACAACAAGTTCCCCCTACGAGCAGTACTTC
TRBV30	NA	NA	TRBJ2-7	CAWMAGVIPEQYF	TGTGCCTGGATGGCAGGGGTGATCCCCGAGCAGTACTTC
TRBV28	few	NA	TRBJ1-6	CASRAPRQARNNSPLHF	TGTGCCAGCAGGGCCCCCCGACAGGCCCGGAATAATTCACCCCTCCACTTT
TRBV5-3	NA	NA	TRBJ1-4	CARSLKFPGHKGEKLFF	TGTGCCAGAAGCTTGAAATTTCCGGGACACAAAGGTGAAAAACTGTTTTTT
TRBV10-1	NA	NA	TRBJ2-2	CASSGPNTGELFF	TGCGCCAGCTCCGGCCCGAACACCGGGGAGCTGTTTTTT
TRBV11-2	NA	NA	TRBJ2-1	CASSSRVLNEQFF	TGTGCCAGCAGCTCCAGGGTGTTGAATGAGCAGTTCTTC
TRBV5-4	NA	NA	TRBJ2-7	CASSLELSSYEQYF	TGTGCCAGCAGCTTGGAGCTTAGCTCCTACGAGCAGTACTTC
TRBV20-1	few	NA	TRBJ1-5	CSASTRAARAGIVIRQPQHF	TGCAGTGCTAGTACGAGGGCCGCCAGAGCGGGAATAGTAATCCGGCAGCCCCAGCATTTT
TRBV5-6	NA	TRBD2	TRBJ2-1	CASSFGLAGSSYNEQFF	TGTGCCAGCAGCTTCGGACTAGCGGGTAGCTCCTACAATGAGCAGTTCTTC
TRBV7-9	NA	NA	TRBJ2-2	CASSGAPNTGELFF	TGTGCCAGCAGCGGGGCACCGAACACCGGGGAGCTGTTTTTT
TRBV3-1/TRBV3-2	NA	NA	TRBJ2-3	CASSQAGVRTDTQYF	TGTGCCAGCAGCCAAGCGGGAGTTCGCACAGATACGCAGTATTTT
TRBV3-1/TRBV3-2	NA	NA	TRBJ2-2	CASSWTVNTGELFF	TGTGCCAGCAGCTGGACGGTCAACACCGGGGAGCTGTTTTTT
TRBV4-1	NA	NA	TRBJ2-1	CASSQYDSGIYNEQFF	TGCGCCAGCAGCCAATATGATAGCGGAATCTACAATGAGCAGTTCTTC
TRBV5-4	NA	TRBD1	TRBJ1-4	CASSSGQGARTNEKLFF	TGTGCCAGCAGCTCGGGACAGGGGGCAAGGACTAATGAAAAACTGTTTTTT
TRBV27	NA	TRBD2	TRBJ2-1	CASSFQLAGDTEQFF	TGTGCCAGCAGTTTCCAACTAGCGGGAGACACCGAGCAGTTCTTC
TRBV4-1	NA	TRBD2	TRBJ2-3	CASSYALAGVTDTQYF	TGCGCCAGCAGTTACGCACTAGCGGGGGTCACAGATACGCAGTATTTT
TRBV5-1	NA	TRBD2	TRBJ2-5	CASSLEAGVSETQYF	TGCGCCAGCAGCTTGGAAGCGGGAGTGTCAGAGACCCAGTACTTC
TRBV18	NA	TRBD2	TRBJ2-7	CASSPGTSSIRGGQYF	TGTGCCAGCTCACCAGGGACTAGCTCCATCCGGGGGGGGCAGTACTTC
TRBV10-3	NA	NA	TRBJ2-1	CAISEIPPGEDEQFF	TGTGCCATCAGTGAGATTCCCCCAGGGGAGGATGAGCAGTTCTTC
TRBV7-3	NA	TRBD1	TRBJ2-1	CASSLGQGVNEQFF	TGTGCCAGCAGCTTGGGACAGGGTGTCAATGAGCAGTTCTTC
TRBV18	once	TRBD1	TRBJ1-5	CASSPDGTGGSNQPQHF	TGTGCCAGCTCACCTGACGGGACAGGGGGCTCTAATCAGCCCCAGCATTTT
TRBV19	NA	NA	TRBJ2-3	CASSPPGPSTDTQYF	TGTGCCAGTAGCCCGCCGGGACCCAGCACAGATACGCAGTATTTT
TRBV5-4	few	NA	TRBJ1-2	CASSRTMSGRSGGYTF	TGTGCCAGCAGCCGAACTATGTCGGGAAGAAGTGGTGGCTACACCTTC
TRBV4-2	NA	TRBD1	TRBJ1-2	CASSQDLGQGPGYTF	TGTGCCAGCAGCCAAGATCTGGGACAGGGCCCTGGCTACACCTTC
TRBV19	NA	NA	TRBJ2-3	CASSRTQLLRETDTQYF	TGTGCCAGTAGTAGGACGCAGCTACTTAGGGAAACAGATACGCAGTATTTT
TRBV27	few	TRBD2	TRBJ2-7	CASSSPSGYEQYF	TGTGCCAGCAGTTCACCTAGCGGATACGAGCAGTACTTC
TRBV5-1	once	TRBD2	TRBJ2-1	CASSLGTSGSDEQFF	TGCGCCAGCAGCTTGGGGACTAGCGGGAGTGATGAGCAGTTCTTC
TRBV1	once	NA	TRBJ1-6	CTSSEPGPYNSPLHF	TGCACCAGCAGCGAGCCAGGGCCCTATAATTCACCCCTCCACTTT
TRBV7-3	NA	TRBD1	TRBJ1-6	CASSQQGAGNSPLHF	TGTGCCAGCAGCCAACAGGGGGCCGGTAATTCACCCCTCCACTTT
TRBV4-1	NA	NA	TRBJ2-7	CASSQGLFREQYF	TGCGCCAGCAGCCAAGGCCTCTTTCGCGAGCAGTACTTC
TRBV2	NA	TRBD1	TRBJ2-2	CASRTDRGGTGELFF	TGTGCCAGCAGGACTGACAGGGGGGGTACCGGGGAGCTGTTTTTT